One and the same sample provided the 21 T cell receptor beta chains below, sequenced in a study of control samples from healthy donors and cancer patients. Data came from immunoSEQ multiplex PCR; TCRdb stores just in-frame clones and leaves some out. The table lists under 450,000 clones, approximately 90% of them singletons. The material sequenced was PBMCs. These receptors were taken from a man aged 35 to 55 with head and neck cancer.

The CDR3 region is CASSGGGGQQETQYF. CDR3 coding DNA: TGTGCCAGCAGCGGAGGAGGGGGCCAACAAGAGACCCAGTACTTC. This chain joins TRBV3-1 (or the pseudogene TRBV3-2) and TRBJ2-5; tentatively, D is TRBD1 (7 bases). In germline, CDR1 is LGHDT, CDR2 YNNKEL (reference sequence). Trimming took 5 bases from V and 2 from J, leaving 15 bases between them. The CDR3 is 15 amino acids.

The chain joins TRBV30 to TRBJ1-5; no firm D call. The CDR3 covers 13 residues. V lost 2 bases, J lost 0 bases, and 5 bases lay in between. Germline-derived CDR1 and CDR2 are GTSNPN and SVGIG (reference sequence). The CDR3 loop reads CAWSWSSNQPQHF. CDR3 DNA sequence: TGTGCCTGGAGTTGGAGTAGCAATCAGCCCCAGCATTTT.

The CDR3 here is CASSPDRVSNTEAFF. Here the CDR3 DNA reads TGCGCCAGCAGCCCGGACAGGGTTTCGAACACTGAAGCTTTCTTT. The genes are TRBV4-1 and TRBJ1-1; 8 bases are shared with TRBD1. V was clipped by 4 bases and J by 1 base; unmatched bases: 5. The germline CDR1 and CDR2 sequences are MGHRA and YSYEKL. The CDR3 length is 15 residues.

The chain joins TRBV28 to TRBJ2-1; D unresolved. Germline V gives CDR1 MDHEN, CDR2 SYDVKM. Deletions cut 6 bases from V and 5 bases from J, with 14 bases between. The CDR3 runs 14 residues. The CDR3 sequence: CASRGRQFNNEQFF. Written as DNA, the CDR3 is TGTGCCAGCAGAGGGCGCCAATTTAACAATGAGCAGTTCTTC.

The chain couples TRBV24-1 to TRBJ2-7, with 10 bases fitting TRBD1. The CDR3 has 16 amino acids. Germline V gene data show CDR1 as KGHDR and CDR2 as SFDVKD. The J segment lost 3 bases and the V segment lost 3 bases, leaving 7 bases of the junction unmatched. For the CDR3, the DNA is TGTGCCACCAGTGATAATATGGGGACAGGGGTCTACGAGCAGTACTTC. This codes for CATSDNMGTGVYEQYF.

This chain joins TRBV24-1 and TRBJ1-1, with 9 bases matching TRBD1. The CDR3 consists of 15 residues. With 3 bases clipped from V and 1 base from J, the junction kept 2 bases outside the gene matches. Germline V gene data show CDR1 as KGHDR and CDR2 as SFDVKD. The CDR3 coding sequence is TGTGCCACCAGTGATGCGGGACAGGGGAACACTGAAGCTTTCTTT. Encoded protein: CATSDAGQGNTEAFF.

The genes are TRBV6-2 or TRBV6-3 and TRBJ1-6, with a possible D match to TRBD1 (5 bases). The V end lost 6 bases, the J end lost 8 bases, and 11 bases lay between the germline ends. Germline-derived CDR1 and CDR2 are MNHEY and SVGEGT. The CDR3 has 13 residues. This CDR3 reads CASSLGADSPLHF. The CDR3 nucleotides are TGTGCCAGCAGCCTCGGGGCCGATTCACCCCTCCACTTT.

V and J are TRBV5-4 and TRBJ2-5, with 8 nucleotides matching TRBD1. V gave up 2 bases and J gave up 7 bases; unmatched junction bases: 13. Germline V lookup: CDR1 SGHNT, CDR2 YYREEE (reference sequence). CDR3 length: 16 amino acids. This chain's CDR3 is CASSFDGQGLPWTQYF. CDR3 sequence (DNA): TGTGCCAGCAGCTTTGATGGACAGGGCCTGCCTTGGACCCAGTACTTC.

This rearrangement joins TRBV4-3 to TRBJ1-1; D is possibly TRBD1 (6 bases). V was shortened by 3 bases and J by 0 bases, with 11 bases between the two germline ends. Germline V CDR1 and CDR2: LGHNA, YSLEER. CDR3 length: 15 residues. Here the CDR3 DNA reads TGCGCCAGCAGCCAGTACAGGGAACTGAACACTGAAGCTTTCTTT. Its protein product is CASSQYRELNTEAFF.

CDR3 nucleotides: TGTGCCAGCAGCTTGGTGGGTTTTAACTATGGCTACACCTTC. Its protein product is CASSLVGFNYGYTF. The chain combines TRBV5-4 with TRBJ1-2; D gene uncertain. CDR1 and CDR2 (germline): SGHNT, YYREEE (reference sequence). V was shortened by 0 bases and J by 1 base, with 7 bases between the two germline ends. This CDR3 region has 14 residues.

In DNA form, the CDR3 reads TGTGCCAGCAGCCTACAGTGGGGACAGACCTATGGCTACACCTTC. The encoded protein is CASSLQWGQTYGYTF. V and J are TRBV11-2 and TRBJ1-2, with TRBD1 matching 7 bases. The CDR3 spans 15 residues. The V segment lost 5 bases and the J segment 4 bases; nucleotides outside the gene matches: 10. In germline, CDR1 is SGHAT, CDR2 FQNNGV.

The chain combines TRBV21-1 with TRBJ2-5. TRBV21-1 is classified as a pseudogene. CDR3 length equals 16 residues. The CDR3 bases are TGTGCCAGCAGCAAAGGAACCAGGACCAGCCAAGAGACCCAGTACTTC. Amino acids: CASSKGTRTSQETQYF.

The V and J genes are TRBV2 and TRBJ2-3, with D perhaps TRBD2 (7 bases). In germline, CDR1 is SNHLY, CDR2 FYNNEI. The CDR3 spans 14 residues. Trimming left V 4 bases short and J 5 bases short, with 13 bases between. The CDR3 spells CASSAAGAGDTQYF. The CDR3 nucleotides are TGTGCCAGCAGTGCTGCGGGGGCGGGAGATACGCAGTATTTT.

The V and J genes are TRBV27 and TRBJ2-1; 11 bases are shared with TRBD2. The J segment lost 6 bases and the V segment lost 3 bases, leaving 4 bases of the junction unmatched. This CDR3 is 15 amino acids long. Germline lookup yields CDR1 MNHEY and CDR2 SMNVEV (reference sequence). CDR3 nucleotides: TGTGCCAGCAGTTTTTTAGCGGGAGGGGTCAATGAGCAGTTCTTC. It encodes CASSFLAGGVNEQFF.

The chain combines TRBV12-3 or TRBV12-4 with TRBJ2-1; no clear D gene. Trimming shortened V by 1 base and J by 5 bases, and 6 bases separated the two germline ends. This CDR3 has 13 amino acids. CDR3 sequence reads: CASSLGKNNEQFF. In DNA, the CDR3 is TGTGCCAGCAGTTTAGGCAAAAACAATGAGCAGTTCTTC.

V usage is TRBV5-1 and J usage is TRBJ2-2, with D tentatively TRBD2 (5 bases). The CDR3 consists of 15 residues. The V and J ends lost 5 bases and 0 bases respectively, with 11 bases between them. Germline V CDR1 and CDR2: SGHRS, YFSETQ. The CDR3 nucleotides read TGCGCCAGCAGGGATCCGGGAACGAACACCGGGGAGCTGTTTTTT. Translating it yields CASRDPGTNTGELFF.

The chain has TRBV7-8 and TRBJ1-5; D is unresolved. Germline CDR1 is SGHVS and CDR2 is FQNEAQ. This CDR3 has 16 residues. V lost 2 bases, J lost 0 bases, and 11 bases lay in between. The CDR3 DNA sequence: TGTGCCAGCAGCTTAAGAGGGAAGAATAGCAATCAGCCCCAGCATTTT. It yields the protein CASSLRGKNSNQPQHF.

The gene calls are TRBV7-9 and TRBJ1-1, with D possibly matching TRBD1 (6 bases). From germline, CDR1 is SEHNR and CDR2 FQNEAQ (reference sequence). V was trimmed by 1 base and J by 4 bases, leaving 7 bases between them. The CDR3 totals 13 residues. The CDR3 is CASSLEGVTEAFF. DNA of the CDR3: TGTGCCAGCAGCTTAGAGGGGGTCACTGAAGCTTTCTTT. The whole variable domain, filled in from reference TRBV7-9 and TRBJ1-1, reads DTGVSQNPRHKITKRGQNVTFRCDPISEHNRLYWYRQTLGQGPEFLTYFQNEAQLEKSRLLSDRFSAERPKGSFSTLEIQRTEQGDSAMYLCASSLEGVTEAFFGQGTRLTVV.

This chain uses TRBV2 with TRBJ1-5, with TRBD1 identical over 9 bases. Trimming took 3 bases from V and 6 from J; bases not matched to a gene: 9. Per germline, CDR1 SNHLY and CDR2 FYNNEI. There are 16 residues in the CDR3. CDR3 protein: CASSEGHRGRGQPQHF. The CDR3 DNA reads TGTGCCAGCAGTGAGGGCCACAGGGGGCGAGGTCAGCCCCAGCATTTT.

In its sample, this clone was seen once. The chain employs TRBV10-2 and TRBJ1-3; 10 nucleotides align to TRBD1. Unmatched junction bases numbered 15, after V lost 4 bases and J lost 0 bases. This CDR3 has 20 residues. Germline V lookup: CDR1 WSHSY, CDR2 SAAADI. CDR3 DNA: TGCGCCAGCAGTGGGGCTCCGGGACAGGGGAGTTTAGGCTCTGGAAACACCATATATTTT. Translating gives CASSGAPGQGSLGSGNTIYF.

CDR3 in amino acids: CAEYRVGDTEAFF. DNA of the CDR3: TGTGCAGAATACAGGGTTGGCGACACTGAAGCTTTCTTT. The chain recombines TRBV7-2 with TRBJ1-1, with a weak D call TRBD1 (6 bases). The CDR3 totals 13 residues. Germline assignment: CDR1 SGHTA and CDR2 FQGNSA. Complete variable domain (other parts from reference TRBV7-2 and TRBJ1-1): GAGVSQSPSNKVTEKGKDVELRCDPISGHTALYWYRQSLGQGLEFLIYFQGNSAPDKSGLPSDRFSAERTGGSVSTLTIQRTQQEDSAVYLCAEYRVGDTEAFFGQGTRLTVV.